This T cell receptor (beta chain) was sequenced in a study of OX40 agonist ivuxolimab in advanced cancers. Produced via immunoSEQ multiplex PCR; TCRdb's table is partial and in-frame only. The sample carries 65,000 to 85,000 clones, roughly 90% recorded once. Source: CD4+ or CD8+ T cells sorted from blood, taken in a trial of the OX40 agonist ivuxolimab. This TCR was sampled from an adult with an advanced solid tumor such as melanoma, head and neck, liver or kidney cancer.

CDR3 DNA: TGTGCTAGTGCCGGACAGCTGAACACTGAAGCTTTCTTT. This sequence encodes CASAGQLNTEAFF. This chain links TRBV12-5 with TRBJ1-1, with D perhaps matching TRBD1 (6 bases). V was shortened by 7 bases and J by 0 bases, with 9 bases between the two germline ends. Looked up from germline, CDR1 is LGHNT and CDR2 is FRNRAP. The CDR3 loop spans 13 amino acids.